This is a list of T cell receptor beta chains from one sample in a study of PD-1 blockade in mismatch repair-deficient tumors. Measured with immunoSEQ multiplex PCR; TCRdb has only the in-frame clones, and not every one. This sample yields 100,000 or so clones, of which approximately 83% are seen a single time; around 6.5% belongs to the top ten. The starting material was peripheral blood, obtained roughly eight months after starting pembrolizumab. The receptors originated from an adult with mismatch repair-deficient cancer. Both conserved end residues are part of each CDR3. D genes are given only for firm matches. Not every row has a clone size; where given, it reads once, few, many or a size class.

abundance	d_gene	j_gene	v_gene	CDR3nt	CDR3aa
-	-	TRBJ2-6	TRBV30	TGTGCCTGGAGTGTCGGGATCGTGTCTGGGGCCAACGTCCTGACTTTC	CAWSVGIVSGANVLTF
-	TRBD1	TRBJ1-1	TRBV7-2	TGTGCCAGCAGCTTCACCGGGACAGGCTTCTCGAACACTGAAGCTTTCTTT	CASSFTGTGFSNTEAFF
once	-	TRBJ2-7	TRBV6-1	TGTGCCAGCAGTGAATATTTGGCCGAGCAGTACTTC	CASSEYLAEQYF
-	-	TRBJ2-7	TRBV6-1	TGTGCCAGCAGTGAAGGGGTCCTCAAGCAGTACTTC	CASSEGVLKQYF
once	-	TRBJ1-1	TRBV4-2	TGTGCCAGCAGCCAAGCTGAACAGTTGAACACTGAAGCTTTCTTT	CASSQAEQLNTEAFF
-	-	TRBJ2-1	TRBV2	TGTGCCAGCAGTTCTTACGATGAGCAGTTCTTC	CASSSYDEQFF
-	-	TRBJ1-1	TRBV30	TGTGCCTGGACAGAGGGGTTGGGCACTGAAGCTTTCTTT	CAWTEGLGTEAFF
-	-	TRBJ1-5	TRBV6-1	TGTGCCAGCAGTGAATGGGATTATAGCAATCAGCCCCAGCATTTT	CASSEWDYSNQPQHF
once	-	TRBJ1-3	TRBV6-1	TGTGCCAGCAGTGAAGCGTTTGAAAACACCATATATTTT	CASSEAFENTIYF
-	TRBD1	TRBJ2-1	TRBV19	TGTGCCAGTAGTAGACAGGGGGCCGGCTACAATGAGCAGTTCTTC	CASSRQGAGYNEQFF
few	TRBD1	TRBJ2-7	TRBV7-3	TGTGCCAGCAGCTTGGACAGGTTAATTTACTTC	CASSLDRLIYF
-	-	TRBJ1-2	TRBV19	TGTGCCAGTAGTATAGATCTTAGTTTCGTGAATGGCTACACCTTC	CASSIDLSFVNGYTF
-	TRBD2	TRBJ2-1	TRBV11-3	TGTGCCAGCAGCTTAGGGATAGCGGGAGCCAACAATGAGCAGTTCTTC	CASSLGIAGANNEQFF
-	TRBD2	TRBJ2-2	TRBV5-1	TGCGCCAGCAGCCTCTCAAGGGCGGGAGGTCCGACCGGGGAGCTGTTTTTT	CASSLSRAGGPTGELFF
-	-	TRBJ2-5	TRBV19	TGTGCCAGTAGGATGACGGGCAAAGAAGAGACCCAGTACTTC	CASRMTGKEETQYF
-	TRBD1	TRBJ2-2	TRBV19	TGTGCCAGTAAAGCCCGGGACAGGGTGAACACCGGGGAGCTGTTTTTT	CASKARDRVNTGELFF
-	-	TRBJ2-5	TRBV6-1	TGTGCCAGCAGTGTTTCCGGGACGGCGATTGGGACCCAGTACTTC	CASSVSGTAIGTQYF
-	-	TRBJ2-3	TRBV5-4	TGTGCCAGCAGCTTGTCATCGGGAATTTATACGCAGTATTTT	CASSLSSGIYTQYF
once	TRBD2	TRBJ2-1	TRBV10-3	TGTGCCATCAGGGGACTAGTAGGAGGTGAGCAGTTCTTC	CAIRGLVGGEQFF
-	TRBD1	TRBJ2-2	TRBV29-1	TGCAGCGTTGTTTCCCGGGACAGGGGCACCGGGGAGCTGTTTTTT	CSVVSRDRGTGELFF
-	-	TRBJ2-7	TRBV14	TGTGCCAGCAGCCAAGAGTACAGGGTTTTCGACGAGCAGTACTTC	CASSQEYRVFDEQYF
-	-	TRBJ2-1	TRBV7-3	TGTGCCAGCAGCTTAACCCGGGACGATGAGCAGTTCTTC	CASSLTRDDEQFF
-	-	TRBJ1-2	TRBV14	TGTGCCAGCAGCCCGGACAGTAACTATGGCTACACCTTC	CASSPDSNYGYTF
-	-	TRBJ1-1	TRBV9	TGTGCCAGCAGCCTCGGGGCGGGACGGGAGAACACTGAAGCTTTCTTT	CASSLGAGRENTEAFF
few	-	TRBJ2-6	TRBV7-9	TGTGCCAGCAGCTTAGCGGTCTCTGGGGCCAACGTCCTGACTTTC	CASSLAVSGANVLTF
-	TRBD1	TRBJ2-1	TRBV23-1	TGCGCCAGCAGTCTTAGGACAGGGGGCCCCGGGGAGCAGTTCTTC	CASSLRTGGPGEQFF
-	TRBD2	TRBJ2-1	TRBV7-2	TGTGCCAGCAGCTGGACTAGCGGGAACAATGAGCAGTTCTTC	CASSWTSGNNEQFF
-	-	TRBJ2-7	TRBV4-1	TGCGCCAGCAGCCAAGATCCCGTGGGCTCCTACGAGCAGTACTTC	CASSQDPVGSYEQYF
-	TRBD2	TRBJ2-5	TRBV27	TGTGCCAGCAGTTTACAGCGGGAGGGAGAGACCCAGTACTTC	CASSLQREGETQYF
-	-	TRBJ1-1	TRBV11-3	TGTGCCAGCAGCGCCCGGGGGGGAAACACTGAAGCTTTCTTT	CASSARGGNTEAFF
-	-	TRBJ1-1	TRBV6-5	TGTGCCAGCAGTCCCCAGGGGAACACTGAAGCTTTCTTT	CASSPQGNTEAFF
-	TRBD1	TRBJ2-7	TRBV5-1	TGCGCCAGCAGCTTCCCCGGGGACAGGGAAGTTAGTCCTAGCTCCTACGAGCAGTACTTC	CASSFPGDREVSPSSYEQYF
once	-	TRBJ2-7	TRBV23-1	TGCGCCAGCAGTCAAGGACAGACCTACGAGCAGTACTTC	CASSQGQTYEQYF
-	-	TRBJ1-5	TRBV4-3	TGCGCCAGCAGTCCGGGCCGGACTCAGCCCCAGCATTTT	CASSPGRTQPQHF
-	-	TRBJ2-3	TRBV6-6	TGTGCCAGCAACCACATCCAAGATACGCAGTATTTT	CASNHIQDTQYF
-	TRBD1	TRBJ1-1	TRBV27	TGTGCCAGCAGCCCGGACAGGGAGAACACTGAAGCTTTCTTT	CASSPDRENTEAFF
-	-	TRBJ2-1	TRBV5-4	TGTGCCAGCAGCTTGGATCAGTACAATGAGCAGTTCTTC	CASSLDQYNEQFF
-	-	TRBJ2-5	TRBV18	TGTGCCAGCTCGACCTCGTACAAAGAGACCCAGTACTTC	CASSTSYKETQYF
once	-	TRBJ1-2	TRBV7-8	TGTGCCAGCAGCTTATTGGGGGTAGCCTATGGCTACACCTTC	CASSLLGVAYGYTF
-	TRBD2	TRBJ2-3	TRBV5-1	TGCGCCAGCAGCTTCGTAGCGGGAGGCCCCGGGGGCACAGATACGCAGTATTTT	CASSFVAGGPGGTDTQYF
-	-	TRBJ2-3	TRBV2	TGTGCCAGCAGTGAAGGCGGGCGAATGGCAGATACGCAGTATTTT	CASSEGGRMADTQYF
-	-	TRBJ2-1	TRBV7-6	TGTGCCAGCAGCCGAGGGACGGCGAGGACCCTAATCAATGAGCAGTTCTTC	CASSRGTARTLINEQFF
once	-	TRBJ2-7	TRBV5-1	TGCGCCAGCAGCTTGGGACACGACTCCTACGAGCAGTACTTC	CASSLGHDSYEQYF
-	-	TRBJ2-3	TRBV19	TGTGCCAGTAGTATTACCCACACAGATACGCAGTATTTT	CASSITHTDTQYF
-	-	TRBJ1-1	TRBV29-1	TGCAGCGTTCAGGAGGGGGCTTTCTTT	CSVQEGAFF
-	-	TRBJ2-7	TRBV30	TGTGCCTGGGCGGTTCTCGTTACTAGGAGCTCCTACGAGCAGTACTTC	CAWAVLVTRSSYEQYF
few	-	TRBJ1-1	TRBV7-9	TGTGCCAGCAGCGCTAGACAGAGGAACACTGAAGCTTTCTTT	CASSARQRNTEAFF
-	-	TRBJ1-5	TRBV30	TGTGCCTGGAGTGACGGGGAGGCAGGGCGGTGGCCCCAGCATTTT	CAWSDGEAGRWPQHF
-	-	TRBJ2-6	TRBV19	TGTGCCAGTAGTATCTCTGGGTCTGGGGCCAACGTCCTGACTTTC	CASSISGSGANVLTF
-	TRBD2	TRBJ2-1	TRBV11-2	TGTGCCAGCAGCTCACCGGGACTAGCGGCAACAAATGAGCAGTTCTTC	CASSSPGLAATNEQFF
-	TRBD2	TRBJ2-5	TRBV5-1	TGCGCCAGCAGCTTGATTCCGAGCGGGAGGGCCGAGGAGACCCAGTACTTC	CASSLIPSGRAEETQYF
-	-	TRBJ2-1	TRBV7-3	TGTGCCAGCAGCCCCCGTGGACCAGGGATATCAAATGAGCAGTTCTTC	CASSPRGPGISNEQFF
once	TRBD1	TRBJ2-7	TRBV27	TGTGCCAGCAGTTTAATGACAGGGGGCAACGAGCAGTACTTC	CASSLMTGGNEQYF